These 14 T cell receptor beta chains originate from one sample sequenced in a study of T cells in Graves' hyperthyroidism and ophthalmopathy. Researchers amplified the TCR beta CDR3 regions from RNA transcripts. A first-round RT-PCR of the TCR CDR3 used the HTBI primer set. TCRdb reanalysed the multiplex PCR reads using MiXCR and keeps one entry per CDR3 protein. The data hold a few hundred thousand distinct CDR3 sequences, with about 16% observed a single time. The sequencing sample was made of blood. The receptors were gathered from a woman younger than 45 with Graves' ophthalmopathy.

This clonotype was recorded many times. A read error may account for a junction end that differs from germline. The chain links TRBV3-1 to TRBJ2-1; D unclear. Germline CDR1 and CDR2: LGHDT and YNNKEL (reference sequence). The CDR3 is made up of 12 amino acids. CDR3 loop: CASSQDWGEQFF. In DNA, the CDR3 is TGTGCCAGCAGTCAAGACTGGGGTGAGCAGTTCTTC.

This chain joins TRBV5-5 and TRBJ1-1; 9 bases are a match to TRBD1. Per germline, CDR1 SGHKS and CDR2 YYEKEE (reference sequence). The CDR3 runs to 14 residues. The V and J ends lost 3 bases and 6 bases, in that order; junction bases with no gene match: 6. The CDR3 nucleotides are TGTGCCAGCAGCTCGGGACAGGGTTCATCTGAAGCTTTCTTT. Amino acid sequence: CASSSGQGSSEAFF.

The chain is built from TRBV29-1 and TRBJ2-5; possibly TRBD1 for D (5 bases). This CDR3 region has 13 residues. V gave up 3 bases and J gave up 1 base, with 9 bases separating them. The V gene's germline CDR1 is SQVTM and CDR2 ANQGSEA. This CDR3 is CSVDHGAQETQYF. The CDR3 bases are TGCAGCGTTGACCATGGGGCCCAAGAGACCCAGTACTTC.

This clonotype was observed a handful of times. The V and J genes are TRBV6-5 and TRBJ2-7; D possibly matches TRBD1 or TRBD2 (5 bases each). Trimming took 2 bases from V and 2 from J, leaving 10 bases between them. Germline V CDR1 and CDR2: MNHEY, SVGAGI. The length of the CDR3 is 14 residues. The CDR3 DNA is TGTGCCAGCAGTTACGGGGGACCCCCCTACGAGCAGTACTTC. Translated: CASSYGGPPYEQYF.

At least ten counts were recorded for this clonotype. V and J are TRBV28 and TRBJ1-1, with D perhaps matching TRBD1 (6 bases). Per the germline V gene, CDR1 is MDHEN and CDR2 is SYDVKM. V was clipped by 8 bases and J by 1 base, with 14 bases between them. The CDR3 totals 14 residues. CDR3 in amino acids: CASGGAGWNTEAFF. The CDR3 DNA follows: TGTGCCAGCGGGGGGGCGGGGTGGAACACTGAAGCTTTCTTT.

The CDR3 region is CSAKPGQGAYEQYF. The CDR3 DNA sequence: TGCAGTGCCAAGCCGGGACAGGGGGCCTACGAGCAGTACTTC. This chain links TRBV20-1 with TRBJ2-7; 11 nucleotides line up with TRBD1. The CDR3 covers 14 residues. Per germline, CDR1 DFQATT and CDR2 SNEGSKA (reference sequence). The V and J ends lost 6 bases and 2 bases, in that order; junction bases with no gene match: 6.

This clonotype was picked up one time. This clone may be a read error of a much larger clone one base away. J is TRBJ2-3 and V is TRBV11-2, with 13 nucleotides matching TRBD2. In germline, CDR1 is SGHAT, CDR2 FQNNGV. The CDR3 is 17 amino acids. The CDR3 here is CASSLGTSGSGGDMQYF. The CDR3 DNA reads as TGTGCCAGCAGCTTAGGGACTAGCGGGAGTGGAGGAGATATGCAGTATTTT.

At least ten counts were recorded for this clonotype. V usage is TRBV5-1 and J usage is TRBJ2-3; 7 positions match TRBD1. The CDR3 spans 15 residues. Germline V gene data show CDR1 as SGHRS and CDR2 as YFSETQ. J lost 1 base, V lost 5 bases, and 7 bases had no gene match. The CDR3 sequence is CASRRSGQGTDTQYF. DNA of the CDR3: TGCGCCAGCAGGCGTTCCGGACAGGGCACAGATACGCAGTATTTT.

A few counts support this clonotype. The chain employs TRBV6-2 or TRBV6-3 and TRBJ2-7; 12 positions agree with TRBD2. Looked up from germline, CDR1 is MNHEY and CDR2 is SVGEGT. V was clipped by 8 bases and J by 2 bases; unmatched bases: 4. The CDR3 extends over 14 amino acids. The CDR3 region is CASGTSGLPYEQYF. For the CDR3, the DNA is TGTGCCAGCGGGACTAGCGGGTTGCCCTACGAGCAGTACTTC.

This clonotype was detected ten times or more. This chain joins TRBV7-2 and TRBJ2-1; 16 nucleotides line up with TRBD2. This CDR3 comprises 18 residues. The ends lost 4 bases at V and 2 bases at J; junction bases unmatched: 5. In germline, CDR1 is SGHTA, CDR2 FQGNSA. The CDR3 here is CASSSLGTSGRAYNEQFF. The CDR3 region has the DNA TGTGCCAGCAGCTCCTTGGGGACTAGCGGGAGGGCCTACAATGAGCAGTTCTTC.

This clonotype was recorded many times. V and J are TRBV30 and TRBJ2-7; 7 bases map to TRBD1. J was trimmed by 2 bases and V by 2 bases; bases with no gene match: 3. The germline gives CDR1 GTSNPN, CDR2 SVGIG (reference sequence). This CDR3 spans 13 amino acids. In DNA, the CDR3 is TGTGCCTGGAGTATAGGACAGGCCTACGAGCAGTACTTC. This translates into CAWSIGQAYEQYF. The full variable domain, with the rest looked up from reference TRBV30 and TRBJ2-7, is SQTIHQWPATLVQPVGSPLSLECTVEGTSNPNLYWYRQAAGRGLQLLFYSVGIGQISSEVPQNLSASRPQDRQFILSSKKLLLSDSGFYLCAWSIGQAYEQYFGPGTRLTVT.

Concerning this clonotype: A much more abundant neighbour one base away suggests this may be a read error. The chain joins TRBV28 to TRBJ2-5, with D possibly being TRBD1 or TRBD2 (5 bases each). Germline V lookup: CDR1 MDHEN, CDR2 SYDVKM. The V end lost 4 bases, the J end lost 1 base, and 19 bases lay between the germline ends. This CDR3 region has 17 residues. The CDR3 DNA reads TGTGCCAGCAGTTCCGGGCCCGGGTGGGGGATCCAAGAGACCCAGTACTTC. This codes for CASSSGPGWGIQETQYF. The full variable domain, its missing parts supplied by reference TRBV28 and TRBJ2-5, is DVKVTQSSRYLVKRTGEKVFLECVQDMDHENMFWYRQDPGLGLRLIYFSYDVKMKEKGDIPEGYSVSREKKERFSLILESASTNQTSMYLCASSSGPGWGIQETQYFGPGTRLLVL.

This clonotype was detected a few times. The chain combines TRBV24-1 with TRBJ2-1; D not certain. Germline loops: CDR1 KGHDR, CDR2 SFDVKD. The CDR3 spans 12 residues. The V and J ends lost 3 bases and 7 bases respectively, with 6 bases between them. The CDR3 sequence: CATSDPWNEQFF. The CDR3, as DNA: TGTGCCACCAGTGATCCGTGGAATGAGCAGTTCTTC.

This clonotype showed up many times. This sequence joins TRBV7-2 and TRBJ2-7; 8 positions agree with TRBD2. V lost 5 bases and J lost 4; bases outside the gene matches: 10. CDR3 size: 15 residues. Per the germline V gene, CDR1 is SGHTA and CDR2 is FQGNSA. CDR3 nucleotides: TGTGCCAGCAGCCCTCGGAGCGGGAGTCTGTACGAGCAGTACTTC. It codes for CASSPRSGSLYEQYF. Combining the CDR3 with reference TRBV7-2 and TRBJ2-7 gives the whole variable domain GAGVSQSPSNKVTEKGKDVELRCDPISGHTALYWYRQSLGQGLEFLIYFQGNSAPDKSGLPSDRFSAERTGGSVSTLTIQRTQQEDSAVYLCASSPRSGSLYEQYFGPGTRLTVT.